Below, 29 T cell receptor beta chains from the same sample are listed, as sequenced in a study of T-cell memory formation after mild COVID-19. TCRdb called the 5' RACE reads again in MiXCR, with one record for every CDR3 protein. The repertoire holds hundreds of thousands of distinct CDR3 sequences, 28% seen once, with approximately 15% in the top ten. The sample comprised PBMCs or a T cell subset sorted from them (not recorded which). Source of these receptors: an adult woman who had mild COVID-19 (a few samples of this study predate the infection). Cell type and time point are not known.

This clonotype was picked up a small number of times. The chain recombines TRBV6-2 or TRBV6-3 with TRBJ2-7; D not resolved. Trimming took off 8 bases at V and 2 bases at J, with 7 bases between the two ends. Per germline, CDR1 MNHEY and CDR2 SVGEGT. The CDR3 runs 11 residues. CDR3 sequence reads: CASQSTYEQYF. DNA for the CDR3: TGTGCCAGCCAGTCAACCTACGAGCAGTACTTC.

The chain employs TRBV27 and TRBJ2-7, with D possibly being TRBD1 (6 bases). CDR1 MNHEY and CDR2 SMNVEV come from the germline V gene (reference sequence). This CDR3 has 13 amino acids. V lost 5 bases and J lost 3, with 11 bases in between. In DNA form, the CDR3 reads TGTGCCAGCAGTCGTACAGGGCTCTACGAGCAGTACTTC. Its translation: CASSRTGLYEQYF.

This clonotype was seen a single time. V and J are TRBV28 and TRBJ1-5; 7 bases line up with TRBD1. CDR1 MDHEN and CDR2 SYDVKM come from the germline V gene. The CDR3 length is 15 residues. With V trimmed by 6 bases and J by 1 base, 6 bases remained unmatched. CDR3 in DNA: TGTGCCAGCAGACTGACAGGGTTGAGCAATCAGCCCCAGCATTTT. It codes for CASRLTGLSNQPQHF.

V gene TRBV19 combines with J gene TRBJ2-2, with a tentative D call TRBD2 (5 bases). Germline V lookup: CDR1 LNHDA, CDR2 SQIVND (reference sequence). V was shortened by 0 bases and J by 9 bases, with 11 bases between the two germline ends. The CDR3 contains 14 residues. The CDR3 spells CASSIETSTRELFF. The CDR3, as DNA: TGTGCCAGTAGTATAGAAACTAGTACTCGGGAGCTGTTTTTT. Variable domain in full (rest from reference TRBV19 and TRBJ2-2): DGGITQSPKYLFRKEGQNVTLSCEQNLNHDAMYWYRQDPGQGLRLIYYSQIVNDFQKGDIAEGYSVSREKKESFPLTVTSAQKNPTAFYLCASSIETSTRELFFGEGSRLTVL.

The chain combines TRBV7-6 with TRBJ2-1, with D possibly matching TRBD1 (6 bases). CDR1 is SGHVS and CDR2 is FNYEAQ in the germline V gene. The CDR3 is 16 residues long. V dropped 1 base and J dropped 13 bases, with 23 bases sitting between them. CDR3 residues: CASSLERMGQGNPQFF. The CDR3 DNA reads as TGTGCCAGCAGCTTAGAAAGGATGGGGCAGGGGAACCCCCAGTTCTTC.

The chain has TRBV5-4 and TRBJ2-1; 14 bases line up with TRBD2. This CDR3 is 17 amino acids long. The trim removed 4 bases at V and 1 base at J, leaving 4 bases unmatched. Per germline, CDR1 SGHNT and CDR2 YYREEE (reference sequence). The CDR3 sequence: CASSGTSGGQSYNEQFF. The CDR3, as DNA: TGTGCCAGCAGCGGGACTAGCGGGGGCCAATCCTACAATGAGCAGTTCTTC.

CDR3 nucleotides: TGTGCCAGCAGTGAAGCGATGGGACAGGGTGGTAGCAATGAGCAGTTCTTC. Amino acids: CASSEAMGQGGSNEQFF. The chain combines TRBV2 with TRBJ2-1; 9 bases align to TRBD1. Trimming removed 0 bases from V and 6 bases from J; junction bases left unmatched: 9. Germline CDR1 SNHLY, CDR2 FYNNEI. CDR3 length equals 17 residues.

The rearrangement uses TRBV9 and TRBJ1-1; unclear D gene. This CDR3 is built from 15 residues. V lost 2 bases to trimming and J lost 1 base, with 12 bases between them. Germline V CDR1 and CDR2: SGDLS, YYNGEE. The CDR3 loop reads CASSVSPSGNTEAFF. The CDR3 bases are TGTGCCAGCAGCGTTTCTCCTTCCGGGAACACTGAAGCTTTCTTT.

This clonotype was detected a few times. The chain carries TRBV9 and TRBJ2-5, with TRBD2 as a possible D gene (6 bases). The CDR3 spans 15 residues. Trimming left V 1 base short and J 2 bases short, with 12 bases between. In germline, CDR1 is SGDLS, CDR2 YYNGEE. CDR3 DNA: TGTGCCAGCAGCGTAATGGGGGGAGGACAAGAGACCCAGTACTTC. Its translation is CASSVMGGGQETQYF.

This clonotype has more than one count but fewer than ten. The chain joins TRBV7-2 to TRBJ2-5; D is ambiguous. V shed 3 bases and J shed 0 bases, with 11 bases lying between them. In germline, CDR1 is SGHTA, CDR2 FQGNSA. CDR3 size: 15 residues. Here the CDR3 DNA reads TGTGCCAGCAGCTTTGTTTTAGAAGACCAAGAGACCCAGTACTTC. Residues: CASSFVLEDQETQYF. The complete variable domain, with remaining parts taken from reference TRBV7-2 and TRBJ2-5, reads GAGVSQSPSNKVTEKGKDVELRCDPISGHTALYWYRQSLGQGLEFLIYFQGNSAPDKSGLPSDRFSAERTGGSVSTLTIQRTQQEDSAVYLCASSFVLEDQETQYFGPGTRLLVL.

Only a few counts were recorded for this clonotype. J is TRBJ2-5 and V is TRBV15; 7 nucleotides line up with TRBD1. V dropped 4 bases and J dropped 3; count of bases not matched to a gene: 14. Germline V gene lookup returns CDR1 LNHNV and CDR2 YYDKDF (reference sequence). The CDR3 consists of 17 residues. The CDR3 DNA sequence: TGTGCCACCAGCACGGTATCGGGGACAGTCTTGAAAGAGACCCAGTACTTC. Protein sequence: CATSTVSGTVLKETQYF.

This clonotype was recorded a few times. The chain combines TRBV7-2 with TRBJ2-3, with 7 nucleotides matching TRBD2. The germline V gene has CDR1 SGHTA and CDR2 FQGNSA. V dropped 9 bases and J dropped 3; count of bases not matched to a gene: 12. This CDR3 is 15 amino acids long. In nucleotides, the CDR3 is TGTGCCAGTCAACGCCTGGGGGGGATGACAGATACGCAGTATTTT. Translating it yields CASQRLGGMTDTQYF.

This chain uses TRBV24-1 with TRBJ2-7, with TRBD1 matching 7 bases. The CDR3 sequence is 12 residues long. The germline CDR1 and CDR2 sequences are KGHDR and SFDVKD. The V and J ends lost 2 bases and 7 bases, in that order; junction bases with no gene match: 1. In DNA, the CDR3 is TGTGCCACCAGTGATTCAGGGGGAGAGCAGTACTTC. Amino acid sequence: CATSDSGGEQYF.

This clonotype has only a few counts. CDR3 protein: CASSSRGNPNTGELFF. For the CDR3, the DNA is TGTGCCAGCAGTTCGAGGGGGAACCCGAACACCGGGGAGCTGTTTTTT. The chain employs TRBV7-9 and TRBJ2-2; a possible D gene is TRBD1 (6 bases). V dropped 6 bases and J dropped 0 bases, with 14 bases sitting between them. This CDR3 is built from 16 residues. From germline, CDR1 is SEHNR and CDR2 FQNEAQ (reference sequence). Together with reference TRBV7-9 and TRBJ2-2, the CDR3 gives the full variable domain: DTGVSQNPRHKITKRGQNVTFRCDPISEHNRLYWYRQTLGQGPEFLTYFQNEAQLEKSRLLSDRFSAERPKGSFSTLEIQRTEQGDSAMYLCASSSRGNPNTGELFFGEGSRLTVL.

This clonotype was recorded a few times. The J gene is TRBJ2-7, the V gene TRBV12-3 or TRBV12-4, with D tentatively TRBD2 (6 bases). V shed 5 bases and J shed 0 bases, with 17 bases lying between them. This CDR3 is built from 16 residues. This chain's CDR3 is CASSPGLARSSYEQYF. In DNA form, the CDR3 reads TGTGCCAGCAGTCCAGGGCTAGCGCGTAGCTCCTACGAGCAGTACTTC.

This clonotype was observed a few times. This chain uses TRBV7-2 with TRBJ2-3, with D hard to call. This CDR3 is built from 13 residues. Trimming took 6 bases from V and 1 from J, leaving 8 bases between them. Germline CDR1 is SGHTA and CDR2 is FQGNSA. Here the CDR3 DNA reads TGTGCCAGCAGAAGCCCAGGCACAGATACGCAGTATTTT. As protein: CASRSPGTDTQYF.

This chain connects TRBV24-1 to TRBJ2-3, with D possibly matching TRBD1 (7 bases). Trimming pared 0 bases from V and 3 bases from J, leaving 15 bases between. The CDR3 length is 17 residues. Germline V gives CDR1 KGHDR, CDR2 SFDVKD. The CDR3 DNA reads TGTGCCACCAGTGATTTGCAGGGGGAGGCAGGGACAGATACGCAGTATTTT. This codes for CATSDLQGEAGTDTQYF.

This clonotype was seen a handful of times. CDR3 protein: CASSFIPGQGTYEQYF. The CDR3 coding sequence is TGTGCCAGCAGTTTTATCCCGGGACAGGGGACCTACGAGCAGTACTTC. This chain links TRBV12-3 or TRBV12-4 with TRBJ2-7; 10 bases are shared with TRBD1. This CDR3 region has 16 residues. The V gene end was trimmed by 3 bases and the J gene end by 2 bases; junction bases not matched to a gene: 7.

This clonotype occurred a few times. The chain joins TRBV12-3 or TRBV12-4 to TRBJ2-1; 10 bases map to TRBD2. The CDR3 is 18 residues long. V was clipped by 5 bases and J by 4 bases; unmatched bases: 14. The DNA of the CDR3 is TGTGCCAGCAGTCCTGAGCTCTCACCGGGACTAGCGTACAATGAGCAGTTCTTC. Translating it yields CASSPELSPGLAYNEQFF.

The genes are TRBV20-1 and TRBJ2-7; D may correspond to TRBD1 or TRBD2 (5 bases each). The CDR3 extends over 12 amino acids. Trimming removed 6 bases at V and 6 bases at J, with 15 bases between. The germline V gene has CDR1 DFQATT and CDR2 SNEGSKA (reference sequence). CDR3 sequence: CSARRDAGEQYF. The CDR3 region has the DNA TGCAGTGCGCGACGGGACGCCGGCGAGCAGTACTTC.

This chain connects TRBV7-7 to TRBJ2-7; 11 bases are shared with TRBD1. V lost 4 bases to trimming and J lost 6 bases; unmatched junction nucleotides: 2. Germline assignment: CDR1 SSHAT and CDR2 FNYEAQ (reference sequence). The CDR3 has 13 residues. CDR3 bases: TGTGCCAGCAGCTCGGACAGGGGGCGCGAGCAGTACTTC. Translated: CASSSDRGREQYF.

This clonotype was seen a few times. V is TRBV5-1 and J is TRBJ1-1; maybe TRBD1 (6 bases). V was pared by 1 base and J by 1 base, with 11 bases between. CDR1 and CDR2 from the germline V gene are SGHRS and YFSETQ. The CDR3 extends over 15 amino acids. CDR3 nucleotides: TGCGCCAGCAGCTTGTCCAGGGGCGAGAACACTGAAGCTTTCTTT. Protein sequence: CASSLSRGENTEAFF.

This clonotype was observed a few times. The chain uses TRBV10-3 and TRBJ2-7; D is possibly TRBD1 (5 bases). The V end lost 0 bases, the J end lost 0 bases, and 12 bases lay between the germline ends. The V gene's germline CDR1 is ENHRY and CDR2 SYGVKD. This CDR3 comprises 16 residues. The CDR3, as DNA: TGTGCCATCAGTGAGTCTAAGGGGCGCACCTCCTACGAGCAGTACTTC. Encoded protein: CAISESKGRTSYEQYF.

This clonotype has a handful of counts. The rearrangement links TRBV5-1 to TRBJ2-7, with D possibly TRBD2 on 6 matching bases. Trimming took 4 bases from V and 12 from J, leaving 17 bases between them. The CDR3 length is 12 residues. CDR1 and CDR2 from the germline V gene are SGHRS and YFSETQ. CDR3 in amino acids: CASSLPGEVAYF. In nucleotides, the CDR3 is TGCGCCAGCAGCCTGCCGGGGGAAGTCGCGTACTTC.

About this clonotype: This could be a read error, since a much larger clone is one nucleotide away. V gene TRBV27 combines with J gene TRBJ1-1; D is perhaps TRBD1 (5 bases). Germline CDR1 MNHEY, CDR2 SMNVEV (reference sequence). V lost 1 base and J 4 bases, leaving 7 bases between the germline ends. The CDR3 spans 13 residues. Here the CDR3 DNA reads TGTGCCAGCAGTTTATGGGGGTCCACTGAAGCTTTCTTT. Protein sequence: CASSLWGSTEAFF.

The chain combines TRBV11-2 with TRBJ1-5; D possibly corresponds to TRBD1 (5 bases). CDR3 length equals 17 residues. Germline CDR1 and CDR2: SGHAT and FQNNGV. V shed 2 bases and J shed 4 bases, with 18 bases lying between them. The DNA for the CDR3 is TGTGCCAGCAGCTTAAATTCGGCCGCCCCAGGGAATCAGCCCCAGCATTTT. Protein: CASSLNSAAPGNQPQHF.

This clonotype was detected only a few times. This chain connects TRBV5-1 to TRBJ2-7; possibly TRBD1 for D (5 bases). Per the germline V gene, CDR1 is SGHRS and CDR2 is YFSETQ. The V end was cut by 0 bases, the J end by 7 bases, with 11 bases between. This CDR3 has 13 residues. CDR3 in DNA: TGCGCCAGCAGCTTGGATCCAGGGAATGAGCAGTACTTC. Translated: CASSLDPGNEQYF. Based on the CDR3 plus reference TRBV5-1 and TRBJ2-7, the full variable domain is KAGVTQTPRYLIKTRGQQVTLSCSPISGHRSVSWYQQTPGQGLQFLFEYFSETQRNKGNFPGRFSGRQFSNSRSEMNVSTLELGDSALYLCASSLDPGNEQYFGPGTRLTVT.

The rearrangement links TRBV3-1 to TRBJ2-3, with TRBD2 as a possible D gene (6 bases). Germline-derived CDR1 and CDR2 are LGHDT and YNNKEL (reference sequence). This CDR3 is 17 amino acids long. V gave up 0 bases and J gave up 5 bases, with 18 bases separating them. CDR3 residues: CASSQDSGTPGGDTQYF. The CDR3 DNA sequence: TGTGCCAGCAGCCAAGACTCCGGGACTCCCGGTGGAGATACGCAGTATTTT.

The CDR3 region is CAISGTGTGAYEQYF. In DNA form, the CDR3 reads TGTGCCATCAGTGGTACCGGGACAGGGGCCTACGAGCAGTACTTC. The chain recombines TRBV10-3 with TRBJ2-7, with 10 positions matching TRBD1. After removal of 4 bases from V and 2 bases from J, the junction contained 5 bases not matched to a gene. This CDR3 has 15 residues. The V gene's germline CDR1 is ENHRY and CDR2 SYGVKD.